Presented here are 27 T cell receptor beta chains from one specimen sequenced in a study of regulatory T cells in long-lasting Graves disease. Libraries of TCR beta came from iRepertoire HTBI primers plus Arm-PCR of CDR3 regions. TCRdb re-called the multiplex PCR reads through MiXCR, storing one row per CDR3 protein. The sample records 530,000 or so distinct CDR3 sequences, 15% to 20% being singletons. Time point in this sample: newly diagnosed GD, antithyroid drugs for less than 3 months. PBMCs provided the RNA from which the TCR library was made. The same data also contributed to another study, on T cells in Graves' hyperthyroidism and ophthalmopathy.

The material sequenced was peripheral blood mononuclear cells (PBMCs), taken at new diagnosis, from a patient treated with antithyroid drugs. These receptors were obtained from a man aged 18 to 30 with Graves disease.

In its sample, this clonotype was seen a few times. The CDR3 sequence is CASSFPGLQETQYF. CDR3 sequence (DNA): TGTGCCAGCAGCTTTCCGGGACTACAAGAGACCCAGTACTTC. The chain links TRBV7-9 to TRBJ2-5; 7 nucleotides match TRBD2. This CDR3 spans 14 amino acids. Trimming cost V 3 bases and J 2 bases; bases outside gene matches: 3. Germline V gives CDR1 SEHNR, CDR2 FQNEAQ (reference sequence).

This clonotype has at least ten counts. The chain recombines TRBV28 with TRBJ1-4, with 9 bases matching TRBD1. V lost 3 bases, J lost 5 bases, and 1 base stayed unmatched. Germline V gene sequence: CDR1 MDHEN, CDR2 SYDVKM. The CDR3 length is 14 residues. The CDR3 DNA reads TGTGCCAGCAGTTTCGGGACAGGGAATGAAAAACTGTTTTTT. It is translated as CASSFGTGNEKLFF. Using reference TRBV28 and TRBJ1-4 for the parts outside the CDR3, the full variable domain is DVKVTQSSRYLVKRTGEKVFLECVQDMDHENMFWYRQDPGLGLRLIYFSYDVKMKEKGDIPEGYSVSREKKERFSLILESASTNQTSMYLCASSFGTGNEKLFFGSGTQLSVL.

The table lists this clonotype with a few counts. CDR3 amino acids: CASSPRSGRGGPTDTQYF. The CDR3 coding sequence is TGTGCCAGCAGTCCCCGATCGGGGCGGGGAGGGCCCACAGATACGCAGTATTTT. The chain uses TRBV12-3 or TRBV12-4 and TRBJ2-3; 7 bases align to TRBD2. The CDR3 runs to 18 residues. V was pared by 5 bases and J by 2 bases, with 16 bases of the junction left unmatched.

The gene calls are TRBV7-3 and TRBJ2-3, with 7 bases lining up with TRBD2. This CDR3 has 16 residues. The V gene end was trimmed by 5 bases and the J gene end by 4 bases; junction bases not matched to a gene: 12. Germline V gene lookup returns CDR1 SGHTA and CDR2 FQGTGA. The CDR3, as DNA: TGTGCCAGCAGCCCGGCCGGCGGAGGGAGGGCAGATACGCAGTATTTT. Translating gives CASSPAGGGRADTQYF.

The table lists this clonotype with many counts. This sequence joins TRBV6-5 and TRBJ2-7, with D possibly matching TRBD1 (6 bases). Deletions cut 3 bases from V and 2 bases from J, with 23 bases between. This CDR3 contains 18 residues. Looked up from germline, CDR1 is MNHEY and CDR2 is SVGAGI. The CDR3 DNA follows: TGTGCCAGCAGTTATCCGACTATCCACAGGGTTTCAGCCTACGAGCAGTACTTC. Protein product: CASSYPTIHRVSAYEQYF.

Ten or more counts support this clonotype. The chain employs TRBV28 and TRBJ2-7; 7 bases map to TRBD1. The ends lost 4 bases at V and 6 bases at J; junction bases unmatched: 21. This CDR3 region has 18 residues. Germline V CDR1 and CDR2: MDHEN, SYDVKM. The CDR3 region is CASSSGGVSGQSPLEQYF. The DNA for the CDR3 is TGTGCCAGCAGTTCAGGGGGAGTATCGGGACAGTCTCCACTCGAGCAGTACTTC.

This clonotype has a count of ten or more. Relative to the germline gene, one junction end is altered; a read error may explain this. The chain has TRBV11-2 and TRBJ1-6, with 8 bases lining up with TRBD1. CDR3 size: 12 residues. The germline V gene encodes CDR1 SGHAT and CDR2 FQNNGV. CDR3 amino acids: CASSRAGGVSDF. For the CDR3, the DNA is TGTGCCAGCAGTCGGGCAGGGGGCGTGAGCGACTTT.

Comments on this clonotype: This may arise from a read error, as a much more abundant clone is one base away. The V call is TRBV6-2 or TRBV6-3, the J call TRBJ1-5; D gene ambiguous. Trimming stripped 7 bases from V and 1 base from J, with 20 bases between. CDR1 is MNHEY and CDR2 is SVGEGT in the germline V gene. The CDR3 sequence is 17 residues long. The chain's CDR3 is CASTTRASASSNQPQHF. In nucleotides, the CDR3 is TGTGCCAGCACCACACGGGCATCCGCCAGCAGCAATCAGCCCCAGCATTTT.

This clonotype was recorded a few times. CDR3: CASTTQVGQPQHF. In DNA form, the CDR3 reads TGTGCCAGCACCACTCAAGTGGGTCAGCCCCAGCATTTT. The chain uses TRBV12-3 or TRBV12-4 and TRBJ1-5; no reliable D call. This CDR3 has 13 residues. Trimming left V 7 bases short and J 6 bases short, with 13 bases between.

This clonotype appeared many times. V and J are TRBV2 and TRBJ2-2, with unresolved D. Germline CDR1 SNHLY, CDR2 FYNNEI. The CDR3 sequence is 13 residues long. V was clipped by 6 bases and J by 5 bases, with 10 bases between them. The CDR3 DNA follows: TGTGCCAGCAGACCCGCTAGTACCGGGGAGCTGTTTTTT. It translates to CASRPASTGELFF.

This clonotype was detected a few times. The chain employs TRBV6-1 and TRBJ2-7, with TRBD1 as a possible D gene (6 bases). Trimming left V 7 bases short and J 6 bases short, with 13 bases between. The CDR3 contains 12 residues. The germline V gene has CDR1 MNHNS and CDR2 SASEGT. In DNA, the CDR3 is TGTGCCAGCAAAAACAGGGTCGGCGAGCAGTACTTC. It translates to CASKNRVGEQYF.

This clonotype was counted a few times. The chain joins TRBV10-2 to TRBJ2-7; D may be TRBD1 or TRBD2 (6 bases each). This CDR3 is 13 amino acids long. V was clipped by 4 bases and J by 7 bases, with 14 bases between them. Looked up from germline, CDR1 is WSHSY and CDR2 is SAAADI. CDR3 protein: CASSVVGGGEQYF. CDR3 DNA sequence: TGCGCCAGCAGTGTAGTGGGGGGCGGAGAGCAGTACTTC.

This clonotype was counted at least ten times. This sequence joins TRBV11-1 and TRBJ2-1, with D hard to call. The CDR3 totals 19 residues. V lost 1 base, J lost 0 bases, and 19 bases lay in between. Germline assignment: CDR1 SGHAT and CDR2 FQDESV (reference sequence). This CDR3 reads CASSLEPSMRTSSYNEQFF. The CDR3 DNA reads TGTGCCAGCAGCTTAGAACCCTCCATGCGGACGAGCTCCTACAATGAGCAGTTCTTC.

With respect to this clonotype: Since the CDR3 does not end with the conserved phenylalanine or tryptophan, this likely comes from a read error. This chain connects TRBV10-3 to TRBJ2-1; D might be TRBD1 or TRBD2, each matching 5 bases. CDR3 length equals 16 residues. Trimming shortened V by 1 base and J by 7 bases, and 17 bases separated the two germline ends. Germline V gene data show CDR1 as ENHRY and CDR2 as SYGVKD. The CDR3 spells CAISEYEGKRTNEQFL. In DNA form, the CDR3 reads TGTGCCATCAGTGAGTACGAGGGGAAGCGAACTAATGAGCAGTTCCTC.

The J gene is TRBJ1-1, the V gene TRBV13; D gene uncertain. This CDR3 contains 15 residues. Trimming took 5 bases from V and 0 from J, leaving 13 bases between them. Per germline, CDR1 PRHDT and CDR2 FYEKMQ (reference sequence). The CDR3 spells CASSREPELNTEAFF. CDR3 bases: TGTGCCAGCAGCCGTGAGCCGGAGTTGAACACTGAAGCTTTCTTT.

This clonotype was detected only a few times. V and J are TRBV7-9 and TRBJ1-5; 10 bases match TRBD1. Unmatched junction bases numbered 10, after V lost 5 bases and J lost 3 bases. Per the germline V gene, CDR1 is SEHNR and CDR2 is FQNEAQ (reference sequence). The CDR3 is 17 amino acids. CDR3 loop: CASSHGPGQGHNQPQHF. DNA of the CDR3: TGTGCCAGCAGCCATGGTCCGGGACAGGGGCACAATCAGCCCCAGCATTTT.

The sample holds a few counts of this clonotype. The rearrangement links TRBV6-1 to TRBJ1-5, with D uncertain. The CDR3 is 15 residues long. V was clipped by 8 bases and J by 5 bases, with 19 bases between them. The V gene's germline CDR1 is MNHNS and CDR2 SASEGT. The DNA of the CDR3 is TGTGCCAGCGCCCCGGATGATGGAACTTATCAGCCCCAGCATTTT. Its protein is CASAPDDGTYQPQHF.

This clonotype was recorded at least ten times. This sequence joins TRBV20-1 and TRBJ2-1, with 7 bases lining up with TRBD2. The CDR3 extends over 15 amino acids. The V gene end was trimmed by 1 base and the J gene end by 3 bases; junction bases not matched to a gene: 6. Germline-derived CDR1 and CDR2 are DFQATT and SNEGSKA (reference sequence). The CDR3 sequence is CSARATGGGYNEQFF. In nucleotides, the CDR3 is TGCAGTGCTAGAGCAACGGGAGGCGGCTACAATGAGCAGTTCTTC.

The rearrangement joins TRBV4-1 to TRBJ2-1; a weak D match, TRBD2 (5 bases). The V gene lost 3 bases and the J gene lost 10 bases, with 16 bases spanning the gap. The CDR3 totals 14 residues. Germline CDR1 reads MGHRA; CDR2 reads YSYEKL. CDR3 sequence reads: CASSQDHASGEQFF. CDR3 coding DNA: TGCGCCAGCAGCCAGGACCATGCGTCGGGGGAGCAGTTCTTC.

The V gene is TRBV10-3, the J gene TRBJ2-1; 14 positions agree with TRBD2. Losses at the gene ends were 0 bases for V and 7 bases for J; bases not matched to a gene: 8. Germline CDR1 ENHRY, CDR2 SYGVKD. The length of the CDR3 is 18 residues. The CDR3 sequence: CAISESILGLAGGNEQFF. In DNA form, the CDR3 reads TGTGCCATCAGTGAGTCGATTTTAGGACTAGCGGGAGGTAATGAGCAGTTCTTC.

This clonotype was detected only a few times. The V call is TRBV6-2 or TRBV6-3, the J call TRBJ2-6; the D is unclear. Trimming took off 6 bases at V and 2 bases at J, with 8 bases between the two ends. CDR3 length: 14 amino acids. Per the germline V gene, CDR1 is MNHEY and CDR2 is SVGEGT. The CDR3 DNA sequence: TGTGCCAGCAGGAGAGACACTGGGGCCAACGTCCTGACTTTC. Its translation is CASRRDTGANVLTF.

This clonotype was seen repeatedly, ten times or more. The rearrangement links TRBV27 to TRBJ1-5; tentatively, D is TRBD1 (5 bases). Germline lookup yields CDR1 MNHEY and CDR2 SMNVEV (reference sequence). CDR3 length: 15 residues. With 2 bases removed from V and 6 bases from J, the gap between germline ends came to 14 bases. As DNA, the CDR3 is TGTGCCAGCAGTTTAGTGTTCGGGGGTAGTCAGCCCCAGCATTTT. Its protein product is CASSLVFGGSQPQHF.

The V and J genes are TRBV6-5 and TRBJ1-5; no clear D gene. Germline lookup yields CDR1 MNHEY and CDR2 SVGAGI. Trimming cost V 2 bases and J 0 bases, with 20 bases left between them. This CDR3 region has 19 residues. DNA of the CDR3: TGTGCCAGCAGTTACCGATACCCCGGTAGGGTCCCTAGCAATCAGCCCCAGCATTTT. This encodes CASSYRYPGRVPSNQPQHF.

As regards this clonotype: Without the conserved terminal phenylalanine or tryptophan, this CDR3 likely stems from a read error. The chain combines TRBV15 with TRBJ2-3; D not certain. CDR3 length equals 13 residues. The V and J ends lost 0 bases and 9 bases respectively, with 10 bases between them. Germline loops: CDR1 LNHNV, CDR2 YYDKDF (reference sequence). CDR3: CATSRDPVETQYL. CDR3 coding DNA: TGTGCCACCAGCAGAGATCCCGTGGAAACGCAGTATCTT.

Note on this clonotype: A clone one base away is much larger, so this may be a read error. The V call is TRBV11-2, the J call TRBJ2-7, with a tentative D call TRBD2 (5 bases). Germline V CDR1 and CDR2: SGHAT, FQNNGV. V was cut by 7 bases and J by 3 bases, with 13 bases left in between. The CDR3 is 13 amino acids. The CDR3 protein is CASTGPAVYEQYF. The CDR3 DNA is TGTGCCAGCACCGGACCAGCGGTCTACGAGCAGTACTTC.

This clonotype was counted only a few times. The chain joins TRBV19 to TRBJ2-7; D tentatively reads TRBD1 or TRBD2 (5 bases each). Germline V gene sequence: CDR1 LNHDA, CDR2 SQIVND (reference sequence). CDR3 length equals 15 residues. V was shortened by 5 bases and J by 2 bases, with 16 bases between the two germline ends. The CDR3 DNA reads TGTGCCAGTAGTCCCCTTTGGGACGGGCCCTACGAGCAGTACTTC. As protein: CASSPLWDGPYEQYF.

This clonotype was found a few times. CDR3 DNA sequence: TGCAGTGCTAGAGATCACGGCAGGGGGCTGTACAATGAGCAGTTCTTC. It codes for CSARDHGRGLYNEQFF. The V call is TRBV20-1, the J call TRBJ2-1; TRBD1 matches 8 bases. The CDR3 loop spans 16 amino acids. The germline CDR1 and CDR2 sequences are DFQATT and SNEGSKA (reference sequence). V lost 0 bases and J lost 4; bases outside the gene matches: 8.